A single sample is the source of the 24 T cell receptor beta chains below, sequenced in a study of T-cell memory formation after mild COVID-19. One entry per CDR3 protein results from TCRdb running MiXCR on the 5' RACE reads. Of approximately 350,000 distinct CDR3 sequences detected, around 28% appear once; the ten largest clones hold roughly 13%. Sample: PBMCs or a T cell subset sorted from them (not recorded which). These receptors were taken from an adult woman who had mild COVID-19 (a few samples of this study predate the infection). Cell type and time point are not known.

The chain has TRBV7-2 and TRBJ1-1; possibly TRBD1 for D (6 bases). Germline V CDR1 and CDR2: SGHTA, FQGNSA. Deletions cut 1 base from V and 0 bases from J, with 12 bases between. The CDR3 sequence is 16 residues long. CDR3 bases: TGTGCCAGCAGCTTAGAAGGGGGACGGGTGAACACTGAAGCTTTCTTT. Its translation: CASSLEGGRVNTEAFF.

This chain connects TRBV13 to TRBJ2-1; 8 bases fit TRBD1. Germline lookup yields CDR1 PRHDT and CDR2 FYEKMQ (reference sequence). CDR3 length: 16 residues. Trimming cost V 0 bases and J 5 bases; bases outside gene matches: 6. In DNA form, the CDR3 reads TGTGCCAGCAGCTTAGGGGCAGGGGGCTACCACAATGAGCAGTTCTTC. Translation: CASSLGAGGYHNEQFF. Looking up the rest from reference TRBV13 and TRBJ2-1 gives the full variable domain: AAGVIQSPRHLIKEKRETATLKCYPIPRHDTVYWYQQGPGQDPQFLISFYEKMQSDKGSIPDRFSAQQFSDYHSELNMSSLELGDSALYFCASSLGAGGYHNEQFFGPGTRLTVL.

Ten or more counts support this clonotype. The rearrangement joins TRBV9 to TRBJ1-1; D gene unclear. Between the trimmed V and J ends, which lost 2 bases and 0 bases, there was a span of 8 bases. The length of the CDR3 is 14 residues. Germline values: CDR1 SGDLS, CDR2 YYNGEE. Here the CDR3 reads CASSVGTLNTEAFF. The DNA for the CDR3 is TGTGCCAGCAGCGTTGGAACACTGAACACTGAAGCTTTCTTT.

The V gene is TRBV15, the J gene TRBJ2-7, with 7 bases identical to TRBD1. Germline V CDR1 and CDR2: LNHNV, YYDKDF (reference sequence). The J segment lost 4 bases and the V segment lost 5 bases, leaving 5 bases of the junction unmatched. The CDR3 covers 13 residues. The chain's CDR3 is CATSVGTAYEQYF. In nucleotides, the CDR3 is TGTGCCACCAGCGTCGGGACAGCATACGAGCAGTACTTC.

This clonotype was seen more than once but under ten times. This sequence joins TRBV12-5 and TRBJ2-4; the D gene is possibly TRBD1 (6 bases). Trimming took off 4 bases at V and 2 bases at J, with 15 bases between the two ends. Germline CDR1 LGHNT, CDR2 FRNRAP. This CDR3 contains 16 residues. The CDR3 is CASGSSRQATKNIQYF. Written as DNA, the CDR3 is TGTGCTAGTGGTTCCTCCCGACAGGCAACCAAAAACATTCAGTACTTC.

The V and J genes are TRBV2 and TRBJ1-2; D not certain. Trimming shortened V by 2 bases and J by 3 bases, and 7 bases separated the two germline ends. The CDR3 runs 13 residues. Germline CDR1 and CDR2: SNHLY and FYNNEI. CDR3 residues: CASSEQFDYGYTF. The CDR3 DNA reads TGTGCCAGCAGTGAACAGTTCGACTATGGCTACACCTTC.

This chain links TRBV6-5 with TRBJ2-7; 8 bases map to TRBD2. The germline V gene has CDR1 MNHEY and CDR2 SVGAGI. The V gene end was trimmed by 7 bases and the J gene end by 2 bases; junction bases not matched to a gene: 7. CDR3 size: 14 residues. CDR3 nucleotide sequence: TGTGCCAGCAACCCAGCGGGGGACACCTACGAGCAGTACTTC. Protein: CASNPAGDTYEQYF.

V and J are TRBV6-6 and TRBJ2-2; 12 bases map to TRBD1. Per germline, CDR1 MNHNY and CDR2 SVGAGI (reference sequence). With V trimmed by 2 bases and J by 4 bases, 5 bases remained unmatched. The CDR3 is 17 residues long. CDR3 loop: CASSYPGQGAITGELFF. The DNA of the CDR3 is TGTGCCAGCAGTTACCCGGGACAGGGGGCAATCACCGGGGAGCTGTTTTTT.

The genes are TRBV4-3 and TRBJ2-3, with 13 nucleotides matching TRBD2. V shed 3 bases, J shed 3 bases, and the junction held 6 bases outside the gene matches. The CDR3 extends over 17 amino acids. The germline gives CDR1 LGHNA, CDR2 YSLEER. The CDR3 is CASSQPPGLAGTDTQYF. DNA for the CDR3: TGCGCCAGCAGCCAGCCCCCGGGACTAGCGGGAACAGATACGCAGTATTTT.

This clonotype appeared a few times. The J gene is TRBJ2-3, the V gene TRBV7-3; 9 bases match TRBD2. Looked up from germline, CDR1 is SGHTA and CDR2 is FQGTGA. J was trimmed by 2 bases and V by 1 base; bases with no gene match: 10. The CDR3 runs to 18 residues. CDR3 amino acids: CASSLRVAGGPPTDTQYF. CDR3 DNA: TGTGCCAGCAGCTTAAGAGTGGCGGGAGGGCCTCCCACAGATACGCAGTATTTT. The entire variable domain, with the rest obtained from reference TRBV7-3 and TRBJ2-3, is as follows: GAGVSQTPSNKVTEKGKYVELRCDPISGHTALYWYRQSLGQGPEFLIYFQGTGAADDSGLPNDRFFAVRPEGSVSTLKIQRTERGDSAVYLCASSLRVAGGPPTDTQYFGPGTRLTVL.

This clonotype was picked up a small number of times. V is TRBV29-1 and J is TRBJ2-1, with 9 bases that match TRBD2. V lost 7 bases to trimming and J lost 8 bases; unmatched junction nucleotides: 9. The CDR3 loop spans 13 amino acids. Germline CDR1 and CDR2: SQVTM and ANQGSEA. This chain's CDR3 is CSARTSAWYEQFF. In DNA form, the CDR3 reads TGCAGCGCTAGGACTAGCGCGTGGTATGAGCAGTTCTTC.

This clonotype occurred a few times. This chain connects TRBV4-1 to TRBJ1-6; D not resolved. Trimming stripped 1 base from V and 6 bases from J, with 7 bases between. This CDR3 is 14 amino acids long. The germline V gene encodes CDR1 MGHRA and CDR2 YSYEKL. CDR3 in amino acids: CASSQGGSNSPLHF. The CDR3 region has the DNA TGCGCCAGCAGCCAAGGGGGAAGTAATTCACCCCTCCACTTT.

This chain links TRBV24-1 with TRBJ2-5; D remains unclear. Trimming left V 5 bases short and J 2 bases short, with 11 bases between. Per the germline V gene, CDR1 is KGHDR and CDR2 is SFDVKD. The CDR3 has 14 amino acids. The CDR3, as DNA: TGTGCCACCAGTGGTGTCGTCGGGCAAGAGACCCAGTACTTC. Translation: CATSGVVGQETQYF.

Only one count was recorded for this clonotype. The chain couples TRBV29-1 to TRBJ1-3; the D gene is possibly TRBD1 (5 bases). In germline, CDR1 is SQVTM, CDR2 ANQGSEA. Trimming removed 4 bases from V and 4 bases from J, with 11 bases in between. CDR3 length: 13 amino acids. The CDR3 nucleotides read TGCAGCGTTGTAGGGGCGGGGGGAAACACCATATATTTT. Residues: CSVVGAGGNTIYF.

The chain employs TRBV4-1 and TRBJ2-1, with 7 bases identical to TRBD2. J gave up 8 bases and V 0 bases, and 13 bases lay outside the gene matches. Per germline, CDR1 MGHRA and CDR2 YSYEKL. CDR3 size: 17 residues. Here the CDR3 DNA reads TGCGCCAGCAGCCAAGAAGGGGCAGGGAGGGTGTTGTATGAGCAGTTCTTC. This sequence encodes CASSQEGAGRVLYEQFF.

This clonotype has ten or more counts. DNA of the CDR3: TGTGCCAGCCGTCCCCGGCCGGGGTGGGAGGCGGGTGAGCAGTTCTTC. This gives the protein CASRPRPGWEAGEQFF. The chain recombines TRBV27 with TRBJ2-1; D might be TRBD2 (6 bases). This CDR3 has 16 amino acids. The germline CDR1 and CDR2 sequences are MNHEY and SMNVEV (reference sequence). V was pared by 8 bases and J by 9 bases, with 26 bases between.

The chain combines TRBV24-1 with TRBJ1-2; no clear D. CDR1 is KGHDR and CDR2 is SFDVKD in the germline V gene. This CDR3 is built from 12 residues. V lost 6 bases, J lost 0 bases, and 4 bases lay in between. In DNA, the CDR3 is TGTGCCACCAGTCACTCTAACTATGGCTACACCTTC. Translation: CATSHSNYGYTF.

This clonotype has only a few counts. The genes are TRBV6-5 and TRBJ1-3; D ambiguous. From germline, CDR1 is MNHEY and CDR2 SVGAGI. This CDR3 comprises 11 residues. The V end lost 5 bases, the J end lost 3 bases, and 2 bases lay between the germline ends. This CDR3 reads CASSHGNTIYF. CDR3 in DNA: TGTGCCAGCAGTCATGGAAACACCATATATTTT.

The chain combines TRBV4-1 with TRBJ2-1; 12 bases fit TRBD2. The CDR3 totals 14 residues. Looked up from germline, CDR1 is MGHRA and CDR2 is YSYEKL. With V trimmed by 2 bases and J by 8 bases, 1 base remained unmatched. The CDR3 DNA reads TGCGCCAGCAGCCAACTAGCGGGGGGGTATGAGCAGTTCTTC. Protein: CASSQLAGGYEQFF.

The V gene is TRBV24-1, the J gene TRBJ2-2; 7 nucleotides agree with TRBD1. Germline loops: CDR1 KGHDR, CDR2 SFDVKD. V gave up 4 bases and J gave up 1 base; unmatched junction bases: 5. CDR3 size: 16 residues. CDR3 loop: CATSDDDRENTGELFF. The DNA of the CDR3 is TGTGCCACCAGTGACGACGACAGGGAGAACACCGGGGAGCTGTTTTTT.

The chain uses TRBV5-1 and TRBJ1-3, with D perhaps matching TRBD1 (6 bases). This CDR3 has 16 residues. The V and J ends lost 2 bases and 2 bases respectively, with 14 bases between them. The V gene's germline CDR1 is SGHRS and CDR2 YFSETQ. The CDR3 loop reads CASSLTTGIAGNTIYF. CDR3 in DNA: TGCGCCAGCAGCTTAACAACAGGGATCGCTGGAAACACCATATATTTT.

This chain connects TRBV10-3 to TRBJ2-1; D not certain. This CDR3 is built from 13 residues. V was trimmed by 6 bases and J by 5 bases, leaving 11 bases between them. CDR1 is ENHRY and CDR2 is SYGVKD in the germline V gene. The CDR3 loop reads CAISRETDNEQFF. CDR3 coding DNA: TGTGCCATCAGCCGAGAGACTGACAATGAGCAGTTCTTC.

CDR3: CATSTRRSSYEQYF. CDR3 bases: TGTGCCACCAGCACCAGGCGGAGCTCCTACGAGCAGTACTTC. This chain uses TRBV15 with TRBJ2-7; D remains ambiguous. CDR3 length: 14 amino acids. V was trimmed by 4 bases and J by 0 bases, leaving 10 bases between them. Germline CDR1 is LNHNV and CDR2 is YYDKDF (reference sequence).

This clonotype was seen more than once but under ten times. This chain links TRBV3-1 with TRBJ1-2; possibly TRBD1 for D (5 bases). The V and J ends lost 0 bases and 4 bases respectively, with 12 bases between them. In germline, CDR1 is LGHDT, CDR2 YNNKEL (reference sequence). The CDR3 is 15 amino acids. CDR3 nucleotides: TGTGCCAGCAGCCAAGATGACAGCCCACTCTATGGCTACACCTTC. This codes for CASSQDDSPLYGYTF.